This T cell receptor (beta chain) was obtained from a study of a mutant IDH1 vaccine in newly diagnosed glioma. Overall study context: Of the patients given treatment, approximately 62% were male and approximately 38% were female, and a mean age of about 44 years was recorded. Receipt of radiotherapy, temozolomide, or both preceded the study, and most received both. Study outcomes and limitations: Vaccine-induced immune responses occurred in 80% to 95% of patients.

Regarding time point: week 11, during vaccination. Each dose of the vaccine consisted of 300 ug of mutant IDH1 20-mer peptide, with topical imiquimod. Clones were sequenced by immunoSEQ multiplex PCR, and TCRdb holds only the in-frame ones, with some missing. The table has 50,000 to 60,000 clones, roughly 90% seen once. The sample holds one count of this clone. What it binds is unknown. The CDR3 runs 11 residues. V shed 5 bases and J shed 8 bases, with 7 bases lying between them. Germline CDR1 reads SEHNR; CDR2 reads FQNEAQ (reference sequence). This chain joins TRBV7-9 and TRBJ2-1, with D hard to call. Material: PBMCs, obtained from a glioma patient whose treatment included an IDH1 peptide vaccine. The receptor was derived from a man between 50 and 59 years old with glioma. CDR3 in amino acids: CASSPLDEQFF. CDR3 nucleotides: TGTGCCAGCAGCCCTCTTGATGAGCAGTTCTTC.